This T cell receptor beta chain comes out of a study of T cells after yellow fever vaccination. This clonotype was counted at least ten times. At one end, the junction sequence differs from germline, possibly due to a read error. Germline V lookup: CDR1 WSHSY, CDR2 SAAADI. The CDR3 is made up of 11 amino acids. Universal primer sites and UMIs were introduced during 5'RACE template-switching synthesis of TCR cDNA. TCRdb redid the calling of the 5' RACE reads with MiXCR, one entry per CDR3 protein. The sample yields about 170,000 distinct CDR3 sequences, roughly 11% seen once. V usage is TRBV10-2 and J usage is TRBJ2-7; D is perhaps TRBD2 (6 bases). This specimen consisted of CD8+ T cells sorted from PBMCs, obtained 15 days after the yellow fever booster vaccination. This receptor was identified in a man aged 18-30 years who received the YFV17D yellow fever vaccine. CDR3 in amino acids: CASSAGYEQYF. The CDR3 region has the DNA TGTGCCAGCAGCGCGGGATACGAGCAGTACTTC.